These 3 T cell receptor beta chains share one sample of origin, sequenced in a study of cytomegalovirus exposure and HLA in healthy donors. PCR used 60 Vbeta primers and 13 Jbeta primers. Repertoires were generated with immunoSEQ multiplex PCR, while TCRdb's copy carries only in-frame clones and drops some. The table records about 180,000 clones, around 80% of them present only once. The sequenced sample was PBMCs. The receptor set was obtained from a man younger than 35 in good health and CMV-seronegative.

This rearrangement joins TRBV6-6 to TRBJ1-1; D unresolved. The CDR3 runs 13 residues. Germline V CDR1 and CDR2: MNHNY, SVGAGI (reference sequence). Trimming took off 8 bases at V and 8 bases at J, with 18 bases between the two ends. The CDR3 reads CASGPGVILEAFF. The CDR3 coding sequence is TGTGCCAGCGGCCCAGGCGTAATACTCGAAGCTTTCTTT.

The chain carries TRBV5-1 and TRBJ2-7; the D gene is possibly TRBD2 (6 bases). Germline loops: CDR1 SGHRS, CDR2 YFSETQ. V was cut by 4 bases and J by 1 base, with 12 bases left in between. The CDR3 totals 14 residues. The CDR3 reads CASSTSSASYEQYF. DNA of the CDR3: TGCGCCAGCAGCACTTCTAGCGCATCCTACGAGCAGTACTTC.

The rearrangement uses TRBV6-5 and TRBJ1-2; D gene ambiguous. CDR3 length: 14 amino acids. Per the germline V gene, CDR1 is MNHEY and CDR2 is SVGAGI. Trimming cost V 0 bases and J 8 bases, with 13 bases left between them. The DNA of the CDR3 is TGTGCCAGCAGTTACTCGAGCGGAATGCGGGGCTACACCTTC. As protein: CASSYSSGMRGYTF.